These 29 T cell receptor beta chains were sequenced from one sample in a study of blood T cells in healthy people across ages (dated by TCRdb to 2015 to 2017). Libraries were built with 5' RACE. Sequencing took place on an Illumina HiSeq 2500. A second PCR of roughly 6 to 11 cycles was run with a J-beta primer mix and a sample-barcoded 5' primer. The public sequencing data were trimmed at Q25 with fastp and processed into clonotypes with MiXCR by TCRdb, which kept only in-frame beta chains. Every CDR3 protein is listed once, alongside the most common genes and DNA of its rows. Here the sample has 450,000 to 600,000 distinct CDR3 sequences; roughly a quarter occur a single time. In total, the top ten clones hold under 4.5% of the sample. The sample was also reused in another study, on T cells of mothers and their children.

Input material: blood. Receptors originate from a boy aged 2-9 years in good health.

In its sample, this clonotype was seen a few times. The chain is built from TRBV20-1 and TRBJ2-3, with 10 bases fitting TRBD2. From germline, CDR1 is DFQATT and CDR2 SNEGSKA (reference sequence). The ends lost 5 bases at V and 10 bases at J; junction bases unmatched: 18. This CDR3 is 16 amino acids long. CDR3 region: CSAPPRGGLAGESQYF. The CDR3 region has the DNA TGCAGTGCTCCACCGCGGGGGGGGCTAGCGGGAGAGTCGCAGTATTTT.

This chain links TRBV27 with TRBJ2-2, with a weak D call TRBD1 (5 bases). This CDR3 spans 16 amino acids. V gave up 5 bases and J gave up 0 bases, with 13 bases separating them. Germline V gene sequence: CDR1 MNHEY, CDR2 SMNVEV (reference sequence). As DNA, the CDR3 is TGTGCCAGCAGTCCCTGGCAGGGCGCGAACACCGGGGAGCTGTTTTTT. Translation gives CASSPWQGANTGELFF.

The chain recombines TRBV10-3 with TRBJ1-1; tentatively, D is TRBD1 (5 bases). Germline CDR1 is ENHRY and CDR2 is SYGVKD. V lost 1 base and J 4 bases, leaving 10 bases between the germline ends. The CDR3 is made up of 14 amino acids. The CDR3 nucleotides are TGTGCCATCAGTGAGTGGGGGTTGGGCACTGAAGCTTTCTTT. Its translation is CAISEWGLGTEAFF.

This clonotype was detected a few times. The chain employs TRBV29-1 and TRBJ1-1; no definite D call. The CDR3 extends over 12 amino acids. V was pared by 6 bases and J by 1 base, with 9 bases between. Germline values: CDR1 SQVTM, CDR2 ANQGSEA. CDR3 sequence: CSVDETNTEAFF. CDR3 sequence (DNA): TGCAGCGTCGACGAAACGAACACTGAAGCTTTCTTT.

This chain links TRBV9 with TRBJ2-1; D is undetermined. CDR1 SGDLS and CDR2 YYNGEE come from the germline V gene. This CDR3 is built from 16 residues. Trimming took 4 bases from V and 2 from J, leaving 16 bases between them. In DNA, the CDR3 is TGTGCCAGCAGCATCTTGGACGTGGGAACCTACAATGAGCAGTTCTTC. It encodes CASSILDVGTYNEQFF.

The gene calls are TRBV12-5 and TRBJ2-5; tentative D call: TRBD2 (6 bases). The DNA end lines up better with TRBJ2-7; the J call may be wrong. The CDR3 has 13 amino acids. Germline assignment: CDR1 LGHNT and CDR2 FRNRAP. The CDR3 DNA reads TGTGCTAGTGGTTGGGAGGACGGCTACGAGCAGTACTTC. Its protein is CASGWEDGYEQYF.

The chain is built from TRBV3-1 and TRBJ2-2; 10 bases line up with TRBD2. This CDR3 region has 18 residues. Losses at the gene ends were 4 bases for V and 7 bases for J; bases not matched to a gene: 15. Germline V CDR1 and CDR2: LGHDT, YNNKEL (reference sequence). The DNA of the CDR3 is TGTGCCAGCAGCCCGTATGGAAAGCGGGGGGGCCGCAGCGGGGAGCTGTTTTTT. Translated: CASSPYGKRGGRSGELFF.

Of note for this clonotype: Germline and junction disagree at one end, which may indicate a read error. The V and J genes are TRBV15 and TRBJ1-4; D possibly corresponds to TRBD1 (5 bases). The germline V gene encodes CDR1 LNHNV and CDR2 YYDKDF (reference sequence). The CDR3 is made up of 15 amino acids. CDR3 bases: TGTGTCACCAGCAGAGTGGCGGGGGGGAATGAAAAACTGTTTTTT. This translates into CVTSRVAGGNEKLFF.

This clonotype was seen only a few times. V is TRBV7-2 and J is TRBJ2-1; 8 bases fit TRBD2. The J segment lost 6 bases and the V segment lost 0 bases, leaving 7 bases of the junction unmatched. CDR1 is SGHTA and CDR2 is FQGNSA in the germline V gene. This CDR3 comprises 16 residues. Written as DNA, the CDR3 is TGTGCCAGCAGCTTAGCAGCGGGAGCTTTCGGCAATGAGCAGTTCTTC. It yields the protein CASSLAAGAFGNEQFF.

This clonotype was observed at least ten times. V gene TRBV21-1 combines with J gene TRBJ2-5. TRBV21-1 is labeled a pseudogene. The CDR3 runs to 10 residues. CDR3 amino acids: CASRDETQYF. CDR3 nucleotides: TGTGCCAGCAGGGACGAGACCCAGTACTTC.

V and J are TRBV10-1 and TRBJ2-3; D gene ambiguous. The CDR3 has 16 amino acids. In germline, CDR1 is WNHNN, CDR2 SYGVQD (reference sequence). V was clipped by 1 base and J by 0 bases, with 11 bases between them. The CDR3 DNA reads as TGCGCCAGCAGTGAGTACCCAAGCAGGAGCACAGATACGCAGTATTTT. It specifies CASSEYPSRSTDTQYF.

CDR3 amino acids: CSASPLASSYNEQFF. The CDR3 bases are TGCAGTGCTAGCCCACTAGCGAGCTCCTACAATGAGCAGTTCTTC. The chain links TRBV20-1 to TRBJ2-1, with TRBD2 matching 7 bases. The length of the CDR3 is 15 residues. CDR1 is DFQATT, CDR2 SNEGSKA, per germline (reference sequence). Trimming removed 3 bases from V and 0 bases from J; junction bases left unmatched: 5.

A few counts support this clonotype. The rearrangement links TRBV20-1 to TRBJ1-1, with D perhaps TRBD1 (5 bases). V lost 5 bases and J 4 bases, leaving 26 bases between the germline ends. Germline V gene data show CDR1 as DFQATT and CDR2 as SNEGSKA (reference sequence). The CDR3 length is 17 residues. The CDR3 sequence: CSALLWGEDKRGTEAFF. The DNA for the CDR3 is TGCAGTGCTCTCCTATGGGGTGAGGATAAGAGGGGCACTGAAGCTTTCTTT.

The chain employs TRBV14 and TRBJ2-5; 8 bases are a match to TRBD2. The end of the DNA aligns better with TRBJ2-7, so the J call may be wrong. The V gene's germline CDR1 is SGHDN and CDR2 FVKESK. The length of the CDR3 is 15 residues. The DNA of the CDR3 is TGTGCCAGCAGCCGTCGTAGCGGGGTCCCCTACGAGCAGTACTTC. It is translated as CASSRRSGVPYEQYF.

V and J are TRBV25-1 and TRBJ1-2; no clear D gene. This CDR3 has 9 residues. Looked up from germline, CDR1 is MGHDK and CDR2 is SYGVNS. The V and J ends lost 5 bases and 8 bases respectively, with 3 bases between them. The CDR3 DNA reads as TGTGCCAGCAGTCAGGGCTACACCTTC. This codes for CASSQGYTF.

This clonotype was seen more than once but under ten times. V gene TRBV28 combines with J gene TRBJ1-4; D not resolved. Germline loops: CDR1 MDHEN, CDR2 SYDVKM. The length of the CDR3 is 12 residues. V lost 10 bases and J 8 bases, leaving 14 bases between the germline ends. The CDR3 spells CATGTDLEKLFF. The CDR3 nucleotides are TGTGCCACGGGCACGGATCTAGAAAAACTGTTTTTT. Together with reference TRBV28 and TRBJ1-4, the CDR3 gives the full variable domain: DVKVTQSSRYLVKRTGEKVFLECVQDMDHENMFWYRQDPGLGLRLIYFSYDVKMKEKGDIPEGYSVSREKKERFSLILESASTNQTSMYLCATGTDLEKLFFGSGTQLSVL.

The chain recombines TRBV5-1 with TRBJ2-1; D is perhaps TRBD1 (6 bases). The CDR3 sequence is 13 residues long. Between the trimmed V and J ends, which lost 4 bases and 8 bases, there was a span of 13 bases. Germline values: CDR1 SGHRS, CDR2 YFSETQ. The CDR3 sequence is CASSDEQGYEQFF. Here the CDR3 DNA reads TGCGCCAGCAGCGACGAACAGGGTTATGAGCAGTTCTTC. Full variable domain (missing parts from reference TRBV5-1 and TRBJ2-1): KAGVTQTPRYLIKTRGQQVTLSCSPISGHRSVSWYQQTPGQGLQFLFEYFSETQRNKGNFPGRFSGRQFSNSRSEMNVSTLELGDSALYLCASSDEQGYEQFFGPGTRLTVL.

The chain joins TRBV20-1 to TRBJ2-3, with 13 bases lining up with TRBD2. V dropped 2 bases and J dropped 0; count of bases not matched to a gene: 2. The CDR3 extends over 16 amino acids. CDR1 is DFQATT, CDR2 SNEGSKA, per germline (reference sequence). The CDR3 protein is CSARPGLAGSTDTQYF. CDR3 nucleotides: TGCAGTGCTAGACCGGGACTAGCGGGAAGCACAGATACGCAGTATTTT.

The V and J genes are TRBV11-2 and TRBJ2-5; D gene unclear. Germline CDR1 SGHAT, CDR2 FQNNGV. The V and J ends lost 6 bases and 5 bases respectively, with 19 bases between them. The CDR3 covers 15 residues. CDR3 sequence (DNA): TGTGCCAGCAGATCCTCGGTCTCCCCGATCGAGACCCAGTACTTC. Translated: CASRSSVSPIETQYF.

V usage is TRBV2 and J usage is TRBJ1-6; D not certain. The CDR3 has 11 amino acids. Per germline, CDR1 SNHLY and CDR2 FYNNEI. Between the trimmed V and J ends, which lost 6 bases and 8 bases, there was a span of 5 bases. CDR3 amino acids: CASSPDSPLHF. DNA for the CDR3: TGTGCCAGCAGCCCGGATTCACCCCTCCACTTT.

V is TRBV27 and J is TRBJ1-5; tentative D call: TRBD1 (6 bases). Germline V gene lookup returns CDR1 MNHEY and CDR2 SMNVEV (reference sequence). The CDR3 length is 14 residues. The CDR3 DNA reads as TGTGGGCGGGGGCAAGCTAATAGCAATCAGCCCCAGCATTTT. Translation: CGRGQANSNQPQHF.

This clonotype occurred a few times. The CDR3 coding sequence is TGTGCCAGCCTCACCTACCCCGGGCCGTCCCACGAGCAGTACTTC. This sequence encodes CASLTYPGPSHEQYF. The gene calls are TRBV27 and TRBJ2-7; D gene uncertain. The V end lost 8 bases, the J end lost 5 bases, and 22 bases lay between the germline ends. CDR1 MNHEY and CDR2 SMNVEV come from the germline V gene (reference sequence). The CDR3 runs to 15 residues.

The chain employs TRBV4-3 and TRBJ1-4, with a weak D call TRBD1 (5 bases). Per the germline V gene, CDR1 is LGHNA and CDR2 is YSLEER. The CDR3 spans 16 residues. V was clipped by 1 base and J by 1 base, with 10 bases between them. The CDR3: CASSQGAGITNEKLFF. The CDR3 DNA reads TGCGCCAGCAGCCAAGGGGCAGGGATAACTAATGAAAAACTGTTTTTT.

The CDR3 DNA is TGTGCCAGCTCACCATCAGGGTATTCTAACTATGGCTACACCTTC. Translation: CASSPSGYSNYGYTF. The chain employs TRBV18 and TRBJ1-2; a weak D match, TRBD1 (5 bases). The CDR3 sequence is 15 residues long. From germline, CDR1 is KGHSH and CDR2 LQKENI. V lost 2 bases and J lost 0, with 10 bases in between.

The sample holds a few counts of this clonotype. V is TRBV10-1 and J is TRBJ2-1; 11 bases map to TRBD2. Germline loops: CDR1 WNHNN, CDR2 SYGVQD (reference sequence). This CDR3 comprises 15 residues. The junction had 8 bases not matched to a gene; V was cut back by 7 bases and J by 6 bases. Here the CDR3 reads CASIPTSGTLNEQFF. In DNA, the CDR3 is TGCGCCAGCATCCCGACTAGCGGGACCCTCAATGAGCAGTTCTTC.

The J gene is TRBJ1-2, the V gene TRBV11-2, with 7 bases fitting TRBD1. The germline gives CDR1 SGHAT, CDR2 FQNNGV. Trimming at V came to 5 bases and at J to 4 bases, leaving 7 bases not matched to a gene. CDR3 length equals 14 residues. The CDR3 sequence: CASSRDSRGYGYTF. The CDR3 bases are TGTGCCAGCAGCCGGGACAGCCGGGGCTATGGCTACACCTTC.

V and J are TRBV20-1 and TRBJ2-5; 9 nucleotides match TRBD2. CDR1 and CDR2 from the germline V gene are DFQATT and SNEGSKA (reference sequence). The CDR3 has 15 residues. With V trimmed by 0 bases and J by 2 bases, 4 bases remained unmatched. The CDR3 region is CSARDGAGGQETQYF. DNA for the CDR3: TGCAGTGCTAGAGATGGAGCGGGGGGTCAAGAGACCCAGTACTTC.

This chain links TRBV5-1 with TRBJ2-2; 9 bases map to TRBD1. V dropped 4 bases and J dropped 7; count of bases not matched to a gene: 8. The CDR3 consists of 15 residues. Germline V lookup: CDR1 SGHRS, CDR2 YFSETQ. CDR3 in DNA: TGCGCCAGCAGCCCCTGGACAGGGGCCGACGGGGAGCTGTTTTTT. Amino acid sequence: CASSPWTGADGELFF.

The chain has TRBV20-1 and TRBJ1-2; 7 bases match TRBD1. V lost 3 bases to trimming and J lost 3 bases; unmatched junction nucleotides: 16. Germline V CDR1 and CDR2: DFQATT, SNEGSKA (reference sequence). There are 17 residues in the CDR3. The CDR3 sequence is CSASPRGQIQPYYGYTF. The CDR3 DNA sequence: TGCAGTGCTAGCCCCAGGGGACAGATCCAACCCTACTATGGCTACACCTTC.